Below are 12 T cell receptor beta chains sequenced from a single sample in a study of T-cell memory formation after mild COVID-19. TCRdb passed the 5' RACE reads through MiXCR, listing each CDR3 protein once. The sample has some 440,000 distinct CDR3 sequences; roughly 25% are singletons. Sequenced: PBMCs or a T cell subset sorted from them (not recorded which). The source of these receptors is an adult woman who had mild COVID-19 (a few samples of this study predate the infection). Cell type and time point are not known.

The V and J genes are TRBV7-3 and TRBJ2-1, with D unresolved. The CDR3 has 16 amino acids. Germline lookup yields CDR1 SGHTA and CDR2 FQGTGA. Trimming cost V 0 bases and J 2 bases, with 11 bases left between them. The CDR3 DNA sequence: TGTGCCAGCAGCTTAACGATGGGTTCCACCTACAATGAGCAGTTCTTC. Translating gives CASSLTMGSTYNEQFF. Using reference TRBV7-3 and TRBJ2-1 for the parts outside the CDR3, the full variable domain is GAGVSQTPSNKVTEKGKYVELRCDPISGHTALYWYRQSLGQGPEFLIYFQGTGAADDSGLPNDRFFAVRPEGSVSTLKIQRTERGDSAVYLCASSLTMGSTYNEQFFGPGTRLTVL.

This clonotype has just one count. J is TRBJ2-1 and V is TRBV5-6; D possibly corresponds to TRBD1 (5 bases). The length of the CDR3 is 15 residues. V was cut by 4 bases and J by 2 bases, with 13 bases left in between. CDR1 is SGHDT and CDR2 is YYEEEE in the germline V gene. CDR3 loop: CASSPWGSPYNEQFF. CDR3 bases: TGTGCCAGCAGCCCGTGGGGCAGTCCCTACAATGAGCAGTTCTTC.

The sample holds a few counts of this clonotype. The V and J genes are TRBV5-8 and TRBJ1-2, with TRBD1 matching over 8 bases. The CDR3 consists of 14 residues. Losses at the gene ends were 4 bases for V and 4 bases for J; bases not matched to a gene: 6. The germline CDR1 and CDR2 sequences are SGHTS and YDEGEE. In DNA, the CDR3 is TGTGCCAGCAGCCAAGGACAGGGTCCCTATGGCTACACCTTC. Translated, it gives CASSQGQGPYGYTF.

V usage is TRBV30 and J usage is TRBJ2-3; 9 bases are shared with TRBD2. The V gene's germline CDR1 is GTSNPN and CDR2 SVGIG (reference sequence). There are 18 residues in the CDR3. V lost 0 bases to trimming and J lost 3 bases; unmatched junction nucleotides: 13. The CDR3 spells CAWSVPVTSGGRTDTQYF. The DNA of the CDR3 is TGTGCCTGGAGTGTACCCGTGACTAGCGGAGGGAGGACAGATACGCAGTATTTT.

This clonotype was seen a handful of times. The rearrangement uses TRBV24-1 and TRBJ2-2; D gene uncertain. Germline V gives CDR1 KGHDR, CDR2 SFDVKD. The CDR3 has 13 residues. Trimming left V 4 bases short and J 6 bases short, with 8 bases between. CDR3 protein: CATSDDGPGELFF. For the CDR3, the DNA is TGTGCCACCAGTGACGACGGGCCCGGGGAGCTGTTTTTT.

This clonotype was detected a few times. This chain joins TRBV15 and TRBJ2-5; TRBD1 might be the D (6 bases). Looked up from germline, CDR1 is LNHNV and CDR2 is YYDKDF (reference sequence). V was pared by 8 bases and J by 1 base, with 14 bases between. The CDR3 spans 14 residues. CDR3 in DNA: TGTGCCACCTCCGACAGGAACCTCCAAGAGACCCAGTACTTC. Its translation is CATSDRNLQETQYF.

At least ten counts were recorded for this clonotype. V usage is TRBV12-3 or TRBV12-4 and J usage is TRBJ2-7, with 7 bases matching TRBD1. The CDR3 loop spans 14 amino acids. Trimming cost V 3 bases and J 4 bases; bases outside gene matches: 6. This chain's CDR3 is CASSFRTGLYEQYF. The CDR3 bases are TGTGCCAGCAGTTTTCGGACAGGATTGTACGAGCAGTACTTC.

The V gene is TRBV24-1, the J gene TRBJ2-3; maybe TRBD2 (5 bases). The CDR3 is 16 amino acids. The germline V and J ends were trimmed by 0 bases and 4 bases, with 13 bases remaining between them. Germline V CDR1 and CDR2: KGHDR, SFDVKD. The chain's CDR3 is CATSDLSGFAPDTQYF. In DNA, the CDR3 is TGTGCCACCAGTGATTTGTCGGGGTTTGCCCCAGATACGCAGTATTTT.

The chain carries TRBV29-1 and TRBJ1-1; no definite D call. Germline CDR1 SQVTM, CDR2 ANQGSEA. V was clipped by 1 base and J by 6 bases, with 9 bases between them. CDR3 length: 12 residues. CDR3 coding DNA: TGCAGCGTTGAAGGGGGAGCTCCTGAAGCTTTCTTT. This encodes CSVEGGAPEAFF.

This clonotype was seen a handful of times. The rearrangement joins TRBV20-1 to TRBJ1-6; D gene ambiguous. The CDR3 is made up of 13 amino acids. Germline-derived CDR1 and CDR2 are DFQATT and SNEGSKA (reference sequence). The V end lost 1 base, the J end lost 10 bases, and 11 bases lay between the germline ends. In DNA, the CDR3 is TGCAGTGCTAGAGCTGAGGGAACCTCACCCCTCCACTTT. Amino acid sequence: CSARAEGTSPLHF.

This clonotype was found a few times. The chain employs TRBV24-1 and TRBJ2-1; perhaps TRBD2 as D (6 bases). From germline, CDR1 is KGHDR and CDR2 SFDVKD. The V end was cut by 1 base, the J end by 9 bases, with 15 bases between. The CDR3 is 15 residues long. The chain's CDR3 is CATSDLRTLGGEQFF. DNA of the CDR3: TGTGCCACCAGTGATTTAAGGACGTTGGGGGGTGAGCAGTTCTTC.

This clonotype was picked up many times. The V and J genes are TRBV14 and TRBJ1-2, with 9 bases identical to TRBD1. The V gene's germline CDR1 is SGHDN and CDR2 FVKESK. The V segment lost 5 bases and the J segment 2 bases; nucleotides outside the gene matches: 0. This CDR3 is 13 amino acids long. In DNA form, the CDR3 reads TGTGCCAGCAGCGGGACAGGGAACTATGGCTACACCTTC. It encodes CASSGTGNYGYTF.